The clone carrying this T cell receptor (beta chain) was detected many times. Its antigen is unidentified. Germline loops: CDR1 SNHLY, CDR2 FYNNEI. The germline V and J ends were trimmed by 8 bases and 8 bases, with 15 bases remaining between them. The CDR3 contains 12 residues. The validation cohort, a group of more than 100 subjects, included the donors and was separate from the approximately 650-subject first cohort. The data originate from a study of cytomegalovirus exposure and HLA in healthy donors. In the study overall: A later analysis reported the same platform for the roughly 120 validation repertoires and the approximately 720 first-cohort repertoires. Study-wide results and caveats: Rarity marked most TCR sequences, yet some public TCRs occurred in many donors.

Sequencing was performed with immunoSEQ multiplex PCR; in TCRdb, only in-frame clones are kept and a portion is missing. The table has more than 150,000 clones, about 80% seen once. Material for sequencing was PBMCs. J is TRBJ1-1 and V is TRBV2; TRBD1 is a possible D gene (5 bases). This clonotype was sampled from a woman aged 18 to 35 in good health and CMV-seropositive. CDR3 region: CASDQGVGEAFF. CDR3 nucleotide sequence: TGTGCCAGCGATCAAGGGGTGGGGGAAGCTTTCTTT.